A single sample is the source of the 29 T cell receptor beta chains below, sequenced in a study of blood T cells in healthy people across ages. A sample-barcoded 5' primer and a J-beta primer mix were used in a second PCR of roughly 7 to 11 cycles. A single record per CDR3 protein comes from TCRdb applying MiXCR to the 5' RACE reads. The profile covers 1.5 million to 2 million distinct CDR3 sequences, with roughly 43% appearing a single time and more than 20% taken by the ten largest. The sample comprised blood. These receptors were collected from a human donor in good health.

The chain links TRBV7-2 to TRBJ2-4, with D perhaps given as TRBD1 or TRBD2 (5 bases each). The DNA end is a closer match to TRBJ2-7, so the J assignment may be wrong. This CDR3 is 13 amino acids long. Germline V gene data show CDR1 as SGHTA and CDR2 as FQGNSA. CDR3 protein: CASSLEGRVEQYF. In DNA, the CDR3 is TGTGCCAGCAGCTTAGAGGGGCGGGTCGAGCAGTACTTC.

The chain links TRBV7-2 to TRBJ2-5; unclear D gene. With the DNA end fitting TRBJ2-7 better, the J assignment may be wrong. The germline V gene has CDR1 SGHTA and CDR2 FQGNSA. The CDR3 consists of 14 residues. The CDR3 here is CASSLDRSVLEQYF. The CDR3 nucleotides read TGTGCCAGCAGCTTAGATCGTTCCGTCCTCGAGCAGTACTTC.

The chain uses TRBV2 and TRBJ2-5; D perhaps matches TRBD2 (6 bases). Germline lookup yields CDR1 SNHLY and CDR2 FYNNEI. Between the trimmed V and J ends, which lost 10 bases and 3 bases, there was a span of 21 bases. CDR3 length: 15 amino acids. The CDR3 loop is CATSVGGVAEETQYF. The CDR3 DNA reads as TGTGCCACCTCTGTCGGGGGTGTTGCGGAAGAGACCCAGTACTTC.

V gene TRBV25-1 combines with J gene TRBJ1-1, with no clear D. Per the germline V gene, CDR1 is MGHDK and CDR2 is SYGVNS. This CDR3 contains 14 residues. Trimming took off 0 bases at V and 0 bases at J, with 5 bases between the two ends. CDR3 residues: CASSEYALNTEAFF. In nucleotides, the CDR3 is TGTGCCAGCAGTGAATACGCCTTGAACACTGAAGCTTTCTTT.

The chain has TRBV5-1 and TRBJ2-2; D is unclear. Deletions cut 2 bases from V and 6 bases from J, with 14 bases between. Germline V gene lookup returns CDR1 SGHRS and CDR2 YFSETQ. The CDR3 has 15 residues. The CDR3 coding sequence is TGCGCCAGCAGCTTCTCGGACCATCCGGCCGGGGAGCTGTTTTTT. Translated: CASSFSDHPAGELFF.

The V and J genes are TRBV6-1 and TRBJ2-4; D is possibly TRBD1 (6 bases). Per germline, CDR1 MNHNS and CDR2 SASEGT. The CDR3 is 18 residues long. The V end was cut by 5 bases, the J end by 2 bases, with 22 bases between. The CDR3 DNA sequence: TGTGCCAGCAGTCCCCGGGTGATTGGGGGCGAGACCAAAAACATTCAGTACTTC. It encodes CASSPRVIGGETKNIQYF.

The chain uses TRBV20-1 and TRBJ2-1; weak D call: TRBD2 (6 bases). The CDR3 runs to 12 residues. V shed 0 bases and J shed 8 bases, with 8 bases lying between them. Looked up from germline, CDR1 is DFQATT and CDR2 is SNEGSKA (reference sequence). CDR3 sequence: CSARDQRDEQFF. The CDR3 DNA reads as TGCAGTGCTAGAGATCAGCGGGATGAGCAGTTCTTC.

The rearrangement links TRBV7-9 to TRBJ1-2; D unresolved. Per germline, CDR1 SEHNR and CDR2 FQNEAQ (reference sequence). V dropped 5 bases and J dropped 2 bases, with 12 bases sitting between them. The CDR3 runs 14 residues. The CDR3 protein is CASSPMGGNYGYTF. For the CDR3, the DNA is TGTGCCAGCAGCCCCATGGGCGGAAACTATGGCTACACCTTC.

The chain joins TRBV7-8 to TRBJ1-2, with 9 nucleotides matching TRBD1. Germline trimming cut 1 base from V and 8 bases from J; bases unmatched to any gene: 5. Germline CDR1 SGHVS, CDR2 FQNEAQ. The CDR3 spans 14 residues. CDR3 DNA: TGTGCCAGCAGCTTAGACGGGACAGGGAGGGGCTACACCTTC. Translating gives CASSLDGTGRGYTF.

This clonotype was seen a few times. The chain links TRBV7-2 to TRBJ1-5; no definite D call. This CDR3 spans 13 amino acids. The V end was cut by 1 base, the J end by 10 bases, with 11 bases between. Germline loops: CDR1 SGHTA, CDR2 FQGNSA. The CDR3 DNA is TGTGCCAGCAGCTTAGAAATCCGGGAACCCCAGCATTTT. It encodes CASSLEIREPQHF.

This clonotype was counted only a few times. The chain has TRBV7-2 and TRBJ2-2; the D call may be TRBD1 or TRBD2 (5 bases each). The V end lost 7 bases, the J end lost 7 bases, and 16 bases lay between the germline ends. CDR3 size: 14 residues. Germline lookup yields CDR1 SGHTA and CDR2 FQGNSA. The CDR3 here is CASTPGPYIGELFF. Written as DNA, the CDR3 is TGTGCCAGCACCCCGGGACCGTACATCGGGGAGCTGTTTTTT. Complete variable domain (other parts from reference TRBV7-2 and TRBJ2-2): GAGVSQSPSNKVTEKGKDVELRCDPISGHTALYWYRQSLGQGLEFLIYFQGNSAPDKSGLPSDRFSAERTGGSVSTLTIQRTQQEDSAVYLCASTPGPYIGELFFGEGSRLTVL.

The CDR3 nucleotides are TGTGCCAGCAGTTACTCAGGGACAGGGCTTGTTCCAGATACGCAGTATTTT. It yields the protein CASSYSGTGLVPDTQYF. J is TRBJ2-3 and V is TRBV6-2 or TRBV6-3; 9 bases are a match to TRBD1. Trimming removed 0 bases from V and 4 bases from J; junction bases left unmatched: 8. The CDR3 is made up of 17 amino acids. The V gene's germline CDR1 is MNHEY and CDR2 SVGEGT.

The chain recombines TRBV5-1 with TRBJ1-2; the D is unclear. V gave up 0 bases and J gave up 0 bases, with 9 bases separating them. Germline lookup yields CDR1 SGHRS and CDR2 YFSETQ. This CDR3 is 15 amino acids long. The CDR3 nucleotides read TGCGCCAGCAGCTTGGGTCTGGACCCTAACTATGGCTACACCTTC. This translates into CASSLGLDPNYGYTF.

This clonotype was recorded a few times. The chain is built from TRBV5-6 and TRBJ1-1, with D hard to call. Trimming removed 3 bases from V and 0 bases from J, with 9 bases in between. Looked up from germline, CDR1 is SGHDT and CDR2 is YYEEEE. The CDR3 runs 14 residues. Here the CDR3 DNA reads TGTGCCAGCAGCTCCGACCTCATGAACACTGAAGCTTTCTTT. It is translated as CASSSDLMNTEAFF.

V is TRBV13 and J is TRBJ2-2; D is perhaps TRBD1 or TRBD2 (5 bases each). V lost 1 base and J lost 2, with 11 bases in between. There are 16 residues in the CDR3. Germline V CDR1 and CDR2: PRHDT, FYEKMQ (reference sequence). The DNA of the CDR3 is TGTGCCAGCAGCTTAGAGGGGAGCCGTAACACCGGGGAGCTGTTTTTT. Translation: CASSLEGSRNTGELFF.

The V call is TRBV12-3 or TRBV12-4, the J call TRBJ1-1, with D perhaps TRBD1 (6 bases). The CDR3 covers 12 residues. Deletions cut 6 bases from V and 7 bases from J, with 12 bases between. The CDR3 here is CASRFGQIEAFF. CDR3 DNA: TGTGCCAGCAGATTCGGACAGATTGAAGCTTTCTTT.

The rearrangement joins TRBV12-3 or TRBV12-4 to TRBJ1-2; TRBD1 matches 8 bases. The V and J ends lost 2 bases and 6 bases, in that order; junction bases with no gene match: 11. The CDR3 extends over 16 amino acids. The DNA for the CDR3 is TGTGCCAGCAGTTTAAGGTTCCAGGGGGCCCTGGATGGCTACACCTTC. This sequence encodes CASSLRFQGALDGYTF.

This clonotype has a handful of counts. The gene calls are TRBV5-4 and TRBJ2-7; 11 positions agree with TRBD2. The J segment lost 3 bases and the V segment lost 1 base, leaving 3 bases of the junction unmatched. Germline assignment: CDR1 SGHNT and CDR2 YYREEE (reference sequence). The CDR3 length is 15 residues. DNA of the CDR3: TGTGCCAGCAGCTTGCTACTAGCGGGGGTCTACGAGCAGTACTTC. This translates into CASSLLLAGVYEQYF.

CDR3 sequence reads: CASSDQGAIQETQYF. The DNA of the CDR3 is TGTGCCAGCAGCGACCAGGGGGCTATCCAAGAGACCCAGTACTTC. This chain connects TRBV9 to TRBJ2-5; 8 bases fit TRBD1. Germline assignment: CDR1 SGDLS and CDR2 YYNGEE. Trimming removed 3 bases from V and 1 base from J; junction bases left unmatched: 5. The CDR3 runs to 15 residues.

V usage is TRBV2 and J usage is TRBJ1-1; D remains unclear. From germline, CDR1 is SNHLY and CDR2 FYNNEI. The CDR3 spans 14 residues. V dropped 5 bases and J dropped 1 base, with 11 bases sitting between them. In DNA, the CDR3 is TGTGCCAGCAGTAAACCGGACGGGAACACTGAAGCTTTCTTT. Residues: CASSKPDGNTEAFF.

The gene calls are TRBV7-2 and TRBJ1-2; TRBD1 matches at 7 bases. The CDR3 has 15 residues. CDR1 and CDR2 from the germline V gene are SGHTA and FQGNSA. The V gene end was trimmed by 4 bases and the J gene end by 7 bases; junction bases not matched to a gene: 12. CDR3 DNA: TGTGCCAGCAGCTCGACAGGGTTTCTCGGGGTTGGCTACACCTTC. Its translation: CASSSTGFLGVGYTF.

This rearrangement joins TRBV9 to TRBJ2-7; possibly TRBD2 for D (5 bases). The V end lost 0 bases, the J end lost 5 bases, and 12 bases lay between the germline ends. The CDR3 contains 14 residues. Per germline, CDR1 SGDLS and CDR2 YYNGEE. The CDR3 loop reads CASSVGTTSDEQYF. The CDR3 nucleotides read TGTGCCAGCAGCGTAGGGACCACTAGTGACGAGCAGTACTTC.

V gene TRBV20-1 combines with J gene TRBJ1-4; TRBD1 is a possible D gene (5 bases). CDR1 and CDR2 from the germline V gene are DFQATT and SNEGSKA (reference sequence). V lost 6 bases and J lost 2, with 10 bases in between. The CDR3 length is 13 residues. CDR3 sequence (DNA): TGCAGTGCAAGCTGGGGGACTAATGAAAAACTGTTTTTT. It translates to CSASWGTNEKLFF.

The rearrangement links TRBV7-2 to TRBJ2-1; 7 bases are shared with TRBD2. The junction had 5 bases not matched to a gene; V was cut back by 2 bases and J by 10 bases. The CDR3 contains 13 residues. Germline assignment: CDR1 SGHTA and CDR2 FQGNSA. CDR3 protein: CASSLPSSGEQFF. CDR3 coding DNA: TGTGCCAGCAGCTTACCGTCTAGCGGCGAGCAGTTCTTC.

The chain recombines TRBV29-1 with TRBJ2-7; 8 nucleotides align to TRBD1. There are 11 residues in the CDR3. CDR1 SQVTM and CDR2 ANQGSEA come from the germline V gene. V was clipped by 4 bases and J by 7 bases; unmatched bases: 3. CDR3 DNA: TGCAGCGTTGTTCAGGGGGCAGAGCAGTACTTC. Amino acids: CSVVQGAEQYF.

The chain is built from TRBV29-1 and TRBJ1-2; possibly TRBD1 for D (6 bases). Germline loops: CDR1 SQVTM, CDR2 ANQGSEA. This CDR3 region has 12 residues. V lost 7 bases, J lost 8 bases, and 17 bases lay in between. The CDR3 is CSAGNRDEGYTF. Here the CDR3 DNA reads TGCAGCGCTGGAAACAGGGATGAAGGCTACACCTTC.

This clonotype was seen a few times. This sequence joins TRBV5-1 and TRBJ1-5; weak D call: TRBD1 (6 bases). CDR1 is SGHRS and CDR2 is YFSETQ in the germline V gene. This CDR3 is 15 amino acids long. V was trimmed by 1 base and J by 1 base, leaving 9 bases between them. The CDR3: CASSLSGESNQPQHF. In DNA, the CDR3 is TGCGCCAGCAGCTTGTCAGGGGAGAGCAATCAGCCCCAGCATTTT. The full variable domain, its missing parts supplied by reference TRBV5-1 and TRBJ1-5, is KAGVTQTPRYLIKTRGQQVTLSCSPISGHRSVSWYQQTPGQGLQFLFEYFSETQRNKGNFPGRFSGRQFSNSRSEMNVSTLELGDSALYLCASSLSGESNQPQHFGDGTRLSIL.

The rearrangement links TRBV27 to TRBJ1-1; D perhaps matches TRBD1 (5 bases). Trimming took off 0 bases at V and 4 bases at J, with 12 bases between the two ends. In germline, CDR1 is MNHEY, CDR2 SMNVEV (reference sequence). This CDR3 is built from 15 residues. CDR3 nucleotide sequence: TGTGCCAGCAGTTTATCGAAAGGGGCCGGCACTGAAGCTTTCTTT. Its protein product is CASSLSKGAGTEAFF.

The V and J genes are TRBV20-1 and TRBJ2-7; possible D gene TRBD1, 6 bases. The CDR3 extends over 13 amino acids. The germline V gene has CDR1 DFQATT and CDR2 SNEGSKA (reference sequence). The V gene lost 2 bases and the J gene lost 5 bases, with 13 bases spanning the gap. The CDR3 DNA reads TGCAGTGCTAGATCAGGGGCCATCGACGAGCAGTACTTC. As protein: CSARSGAIDEQYF.